A selection of T cell receptor beta chains follows, all from one sample in a study of blood T cell repertoires in COVID-19. Assay: immunoSEQ multiplex PCR; the TCRdb copy retains only in-frame clones and omits some. The sample lists around 150,000 clones; approximately 80% were seen once. Sample: PBMCs or T cells enriched from blood (not recorded which). Every receptor here comes from a woman aged 55-70 years who had recovered from COVID-19. Both conserved end residues are part of each CDR3. The D gene is left open where the match is weak. Only part of the rows carry a size: once, few, many, or a class if the clone is expanded.

D,V,size,J,DNA,CDR3
TRBD1,TRBV19,-,TRBJ2-3,TGTGCCAGTAGCCCGGGACAGGGAACGCAGTATTTT,CASSPGQGTQYF
-,TRBV4-2,-,TRBJ2-1,TGTGCCAGCAGCGGTAGGGGGTTGAGATGGGACAATGAGCAGTTCTTC,CASSGRGLRWDNEQFF
TRBD2,TRBV24-1,-,TRBJ2-3,TGTGCCACCAGTGATCCAGGACTAGCGGGAGGCAAAGATACGCAGTATTTT,CATSDPGLAGGKDTQYF
-,TRBV28,once,TRBJ1-2,TGTGCCAGCAGTTTAACCCCGGCGGAGAGCTATGGCTACACCTTC,CASSLTPAESYGYTF
-,TRBV3-1/TRBV3-2,-,TRBJ2-3,TGTGCCAGCAGCCTCAGGGGTCCAGATACGCAGTATTTT,CASSLRGPDTQYF
-,TRBV5-4,few,TRBJ2-7,TGTGCCAGCAGCTTGGCAGGGGAGGGTCAGTACTTC,CASSLAGEGQYF
TRBD1,TRBV28,-,TRBJ1-3,TGTGCCAGCAGGTCCAGTGGGACAGGGACCTTCTCTGGAAACACCATATATTTT,CASRSSGTGTFSGNTIYF
-,TRBV4-2,-,TRBJ1-2,TGTGCCAGCAGCCAAGATTGGAGGGCAGACAACTATGGCTACACCTTC,CASSQDWRADNYGYTF
-,TRBV28,once,TRBJ2-5,TGTGCCAGCCGGCGCATCGAGGTTGAGACCCAGTACTTC,CASRRIEVETQYF
-,TRBV3-1/TRBV3-2,-,TRBJ1-2,TGTGCCAGCAGCCAAGGGGTCGAGGGAGGCTACACCTTC,CASSQGVEGGYTF
TRBD1,TRBV5-1,-,TRBJ1-4,TGCGCCAGCAGCGTCGGGGGGACAGGTGAAAAACTGTTTTTT,CASSVGGTGEKLFF
TRBD1,TRBV7-9,-,TRBJ1-2,TGTGCCAGCAGCACAAGGGACAGGGGCTATGGCTACACCTTC,CASSTRDRGYGYTF
-,TRBV2,-,TRBJ2-3,TGTGCCAGCAGTGGCCGGAAGGGGGGCACAGATACGCAGTATTTT,CASSGRKGGTDTQYF
-,TRBV19,-,TRBJ1-2,TGTGCCAGTAGTATCCGGGTCGGCAATAGCTACACCTTC,CASSIRVGNSYTF
-,TRBV7-9,-,TRBJ2-3,TGTGCCAGCAGCCCTACTAGAAACACAGATACGCAGTATTTT,CASSPTRNTDTQYF
TRBD2,TRBV7-2,few,TRBJ2-7,TGTGCCAGCAGCTTCGGACTAGTGGGGTGGCAGCAGTACTTC,CASSFGLVGWQQYF
-,TRBV4-2,-,TRBJ1-2,TGTGCCAGCAGCCATGAGGGTGACTATGGCTACACCTTC,CASSHEGDYGYTF
-,TRBV10-2,once,TRBJ1-5,TGCGCCAGCACCCCAGGGAATCAGCCCCAGCATTTT,CASTPGNQPQHF
-,TRBV5-1,-,TRBJ2-4,TGCGCCAGCAGCTTGGACCTACCCCCGGCGGACATTCAGTACTTC,CASSLDLPPADIQYF
TRBD1,TRBV5-1,-,TRBJ2-5,TGCGCCAGCAGCTTCTCCGGGACAGGTGAAGAGACCCAGTACTTC,CASSFSGTGEETQYF
TRBD1,TRBV5-1,-,TRBJ2-3,TGCGCCAGCAGCTCCCTCCTAACGGGACAGGGAGCAGATACGCAGTATTTT,CASSSLLTGQGADTQYF
-,TRBV7-8,-,TRBJ2-2,TGTGCCAGCAGCTTCGCCTCTGCGCGGGTGAACACCGGGGAGCTGCTTTTT,CASSFASARVNTGELLF
TRBD2,TRBV7-2,few,TRBJ2-7,TGTGCCAGCAGCTCACAGAGCGGGAGGGCCAGGTACGAGCAGTACTTC,CASSSQSGRARYEQYF
-,TRBV6-6,-,TRBJ1-1,TGTGCCAGCAGTTATTTCGGGATCGGGTCTGAAGCTTTCTTT,CASSYFGIGSEAFF
TRBD2,TRBV12-3/TRBV12-4,few,TRBJ2-7,TGTGCCAGCAGTAGGGGACTAGCGGTCGAGCAGTACTTC,CASSRGLAVEQYF
TRBD2,TRBV11-2,few,TRBJ2-7,TGTGCCAGCAGCCTACTAGCGGGAGGGTACGAGCAGTACTTC,CASSLLAGGYEQYF
TRBD1,TRBV7-9,-,TRBJ1-2,TGTGCCAGCAGCTTAGATCAGGGGGCTAACTATGGCTACACCTTC,CASSLDQGANYGYTF
TRBD1,TRBV28,-,TRBJ1-2,TGTGCCAGCAGTTCGGGACAGGGGGACTATGGCTACACCTTC,CASSSGQGDYGYTF
TRBD2,TRBV5-1,-,TRBJ2-1,TGCGCCAGCAGTACAGCGGGAGGAGGGTACAATGAGCAGTTCTTC,CASSTAGGGYNEQFF
-,TRBV5-1,-,TRBJ2-7,TGCGCCAGCAGCTTTAACCCCCGGCAGGTCTCCTACGAGCAGTACTTC,CASSFNPRQVSYEQYF
-,TRBV5-1,-,TRBJ2-1,TGCGCCAGCAGCTTGGTAGGCGGGGAGTATGAGCAGTTCTTC,CASSLVGGEYEQFF
TRBD1,TRBV6-5,-,TRBJ2-1,TGTGCCAGCAGTTACACAGGGGGCGGTATGAGGGATGAGCAGTTCTTC,CASSYTGGGMRDEQFF
-,TRBV4-1,-,TRBJ2-7,TGCGCCAGCAGCCAAGAAAATCGAGGGCGATCCTACGAGCAGTACTTC,CASSQENRGRSYEQYF
-,TRBV28,-,TRBJ2-1,TGTGCCAGCACCTCCCACAGGGTCTCCTACAATGAGCAGTTCTTC,CASTSHRVSYNEQFF
TRBD2,TRBV6-1,-,TRBJ2-3,TGTGCCAGCAGTGGTGGACTAGTGGGGAGGGCAGATACGCAGTATTTT,CASSGGLVGRADTQYF
TRBD2,TRBV5-1,-,TRBJ2-2,TGCGCCAGCACGGGAGGGACCGCGACCGGGGAGCTGTTTTTT,CASTGGTATGELFF
-,TRBV7-2,-,TRBJ2-3,TGTGCCAGCAGCTTAGCCCCCTTAACTAGCACAGATACGCAGTATTTT,CASSLAPLTSTDTQYF